The rows below give T cell receptor beta chains drawn from one sample of a study of blood T cell repertoires in COVID-19. Only in-frame clones appear in the TCRdb table, and some are missing; sequencing was by immunoSEQ multiplex PCR. The sample has under 300,000 clones; approximately 84% are singletons. The sample taken for sequencing was PBMCs or T cells enriched from blood (not recorded which). Receptor source: a man in his fifties or sixties who had recovered from COVID-19. Both conserved end residues are part of each CDR3. Each record gives: D gene, clone size, V gene, J gene, CDR3 DNA, CDR3 protein. The D gene is left open where the match is weak. Size tells how often a clone was seen (once, few, many) or the class of an expanded clone, and some rows leave it out.

d_gene: -
abundance: -
v_gene: TRBV5-8
j_gene: TRBJ2-1
CDR3nt: TGTGCCAGCAGCGTATATGAGCAGTTCTTC
CDR3aa: CASSVYEQFF

d_gene: -
abundance: -
v_gene: TRBV11-2
j_gene: TRBJ1-5
CDR3nt: TGTGCCAGCAGCTTCTCCGGGACAAACAATCAGCCCCAGCATTTT
CDR3aa: CASSFSGTNNQPQHF

d_gene: TRBD1
abundance: -
v_gene: TRBV5-4
j_gene: TRBJ1-6
CDR3nt: TGTGCCAGCAGCTCCTCATCCGGGACAGGGGGCTCACCCCTCCACTTT
CDR3aa: CASSSSSGTGGSPLHF

d_gene: -
abundance: -
v_gene: TRBV11-3
j_gene: TRBJ2-2
CDR3nt: TGTGCCAGCAGCTTAATCGGAGGGCTCTCTCCGAGAACCGGGGAGCTGTTTTTT
CDR3aa: CASSLIGGLSPRTGELFF

d_gene: TRBD1
abundance: -
v_gene: TRBV7-6
j_gene: TRBJ2-7
CDR3nt: TGTGCCAGCAGCCCCGTCCCGGACAGGGGCTCCTACGAGCAGTACTTC
CDR3aa: CASSPVPDRGSYEQYF

d_gene: TRBD1
abundance: -
v_gene: TRBV7-8
j_gene: TRBJ2-2
CDR3nt: TGTGCCAGCAACCCAATGGGACCGGGACAGGGATCTACCGGGGAGCTGTTTTTT
CDR3aa: CASNPMGPGQGSTGELFF

d_gene: TRBD2
abundance: few
v_gene: TRBV19
j_gene: TRBJ2-1
CDR3nt: TGTGCCAGTAGTTCCCGGGCGGTAGCGGGATCCAATGAGCAGTTCTTC
CDR3aa: CASSSRAVAGSNEQFF

d_gene: -
abundance: -
v_gene: TRBV19
j_gene: TRBJ1-2
CDR3nt: TGTGCCATTTCGGACAGTCCAAGGGGCTACACCTTC
CDR3aa: CAISDSPRGYTF

d_gene: TRBD1
abundance: -
v_gene: TRBV28
j_gene: TRBJ2-7
CDR3nt: TGTGCCAGCAGTTTTCCCGGCGGGACAGGGAGACGCGAGCAGTACTTC
CDR3aa: CASSFPGGTGRREQYF

d_gene: -
abundance: -
v_gene: TRBV5-1
j_gene: TRBJ1-1
CDR3nt: TGCGCCAGCGTACCCTCCCTGACCGACAGAGGAGCTTTCTTT
CDR3aa: CASVPSLTDRGAFF

d_gene: TRBD1
abundance: few
v_gene: TRBV5-4
j_gene: TRBJ2-2
CDR3nt: TGTGCCAGCAGCCCAATCGACAGGGGGATTACCGGGGAGCTGTTTTTT
CDR3aa: CASSPIDRGITGELFF

d_gene: TRBD1
abundance: few
v_gene: TRBV5-1
j_gene: TRBJ1-3
CDR3nt: TGCGCCAGCAGCTCGGGGACAGGGTCATCTGGAAACACCATATATTTT
CDR3aa: CASSSGTGSSGNTIYF

d_gene: TRBD2
abundance: -
v_gene: TRBV29-1
j_gene: TRBJ2-3
CDR3nt: TGCAGCGTTGAAGACGATAATAGCGGGAGGGTCGCAGATACGCAGTATTTT
CDR3aa: CSVEDDNSGRVADTQYF

d_gene: -
abundance: -
v_gene: TRBV30
j_gene: TRBJ1-2
CDR3nt: TGTGCCTGGAAAAGCAGGGTCTTGCACTATGGCTACACCTTC
CDR3aa: CAWKSRVLHYGYTF

d_gene: -
abundance: -
v_gene: TRBV11-2
j_gene: TRBJ1-2
CDR3nt: TGTGCCAGCAGCTTATTCGGGGATGGCTACACCTTC
CDR3aa: CASSLFGDGYTF

d_gene: -
abundance: -
v_gene: TRBV7-6
j_gene: TRBJ1-6
CDR3nt: TGTGCCAGCAGCTTAGATCCAGGCCCAAATTCACCCCTCCACTTT
CDR3aa: CASSLDPGPNSPLHF

d_gene: -
abundance: -
v_gene: TRBV7-2
j_gene: TRBJ2-3
CDR3nt: TGTGCCAGCAGCCTTAGGTCCTTGCTAGGCACAGATACGCAGTATTTT
CDR3aa: CASSLRSLLGTDTQYF

d_gene: TRBD1
abundance: -
v_gene: TRBV18
j_gene: TRBJ2-5
CDR3nt: TGTGCCAGCTCTCCGGGACAGGGAAGAGAGACCCAGTACTTC
CDR3aa: CASSPGQGRETQYF

d_gene: -
abundance: few
v_gene: TRBV11-3
j_gene: TRBJ2-2
CDR3nt: TGTGCCAGCAGCCCACTTCCGTCCGGGGAGCTGTTTTTT
CDR3aa: CASSPLPSGELFF

d_gene: -
abundance: -
v_gene: TRBV7-9
j_gene: TRBJ2-7
CDR3nt: TGTGCCAGCAGCGGGGGGGCAGGGTTTGACTCCTACGAGCAGTACTTC
CDR3aa: CASSGGAGFDSYEQYF

d_gene: -
abundance: -
v_gene: TRBV20-1
j_gene: TRBJ2-6
CDR3nt: TGCAGTGCTAGTCGCCGGGGAACAGGGCATACCTCTGGGGCCAACGTCCTGACTTTC
CDR3aa: CSASRRGTGHTSGANVLTF

d_gene: TRBD2
abundance: -
v_gene: TRBV27
j_gene: TRBJ2-7
CDR3nt: TGTGCCAGCAGTGTAGCGGGAGGATTCTACGAGCAGTACTTC
CDR3aa: CASSVAGGFYEQYF

d_gene: TRBD2
abundance: -
v_gene: TRBV12-3/TRBV12-4
j_gene: TRBJ2-7
CDR3nt: TGTGCCAGCTCCCTGCGGGGGACGGACGAGCAGTACTTC
CDR3aa: CASSLRGTDEQYF

d_gene: -
abundance: medium-sized
v_gene: TRBV6-5
j_gene: TRBJ2-3
CDR3nt: TGTGCCAGCGACAGAGGGGGAGGCACAGATACGCAGTATTTT
CDR3aa: CASDRGGGTDTQYF

d_gene: -
abundance: -
v_gene: TRBV7-9
j_gene: TRBJ2-3
CDR3nt: TGTGCCAGCAGCTTAGAGGGTAGCGGCATCACAGATACGCAGTATTTT
CDR3aa: CASSLEGSGITDTQYF

d_gene: TRBD1
abundance: -
v_gene: TRBV7-9
j_gene: TRBJ1-4
CDR3nt: TGTGCCAGCAGCTCCCAGATACACAGGGGAACTAATGAAAAACTGTTTTTT
CDR3aa: CASSSQIHRGTNEKLFF

d_gene: -
abundance: -
v_gene: TRBV3-1/TRBV3-2
j_gene: TRBJ2-1
CDR3nt: TGTGCCAGCAGCGGGATAGTTTGGGAGAGTGCCTACAATGAGCAGTTCTTC
CDR3aa: CASSGIVWESAYNEQFF

d_gene: TRBD2
abundance: -
v_gene: TRBV11-3
j_gene: TRBJ2-2
CDR3nt: TGTGCCAGCAGCTTCACCCTTACTAGCGGGAGTGGGAATTACGGGGAGCTGTTTTTT
CDR3aa: CASSFTLTSGSGNYGELFF

d_gene: -
abundance: -
v_gene: TRBV10-1
j_gene: TRBJ1-1
CDR3nt: TGCGCCAGCAGCGTAAACAGGAACACTGAAGCTTTCTTT
CDR3aa: CASSVNRNTEAFF

d_gene: -
abundance: -
v_gene: TRBV5-1
j_gene: TRBJ2-3
CDR3nt: TGCGCCAGCAGCCCTGGAGGTAGCTGGGAAAAGTATTTT
CDR3aa: CASSPGGSWEKYF

d_gene: TRBD1
abundance: -
v_gene: TRBV11-1
j_gene: TRBJ1-6
CDR3nt: TGTGCCAGCAGTACCGGGACAGGGAGTTCACCCCTCCACTTT
CDR3aa: CASSTGTGSSPLHF

d_gene: -
abundance: once
v_gene: TRBV11-2
j_gene: TRBJ1-2
CDR3nt: TGTGCCAGCAGCTTAGGGAGTCGTGGTTACTATGGCTACACCTTC
CDR3aa: CASSLGSRGYYGYTF

d_gene: TRBD1
abundance: -
v_gene: TRBV28
j_gene: TRBJ1-2
CDR3nt: TGTGCCAGCGAAATAGGCGGACAGGGGATCTATGGCTACACCTTC
CDR3aa: CASEIGGQGIYGYTF

d_gene: TRBD1
abundance: -
v_gene: TRBV27
j_gene: TRBJ2-2
CDR3nt: TGTGCCAGCAGGATACAGGGGGCGAACACCGGGGAGCTGTTTTTT
CDR3aa: CASRIQGANTGELFF

d_gene: -
abundance: -
v_gene: TRBV19
j_gene: TRBJ2-7
CDR3nt: TGTGCCAGTAGTCCCCGACGGGGGTTCTACGAGCAGTACTTC
CDR3aa: CASSPRRGFYEQYF

d_gene: TRBD1
abundance: -
v_gene: TRBV27
j_gene: TRBJ1-3
CDR3nt: TGTGCCAGCAGCCAGACAGGGAGGTTTTTTGCCCACTCTGGAAACACCATATATTTT
CDR3aa: CASSQTGRFFAHSGNTIYF

d_gene: -
abundance: -
v_gene: TRBV7-9
j_gene: TRBJ1-1
CDR3nt: TGTGCCAGCAGTTTACGACAGGACGCTGAAGCTTTCTTT
CDR3aa: CASSLRQDAEAFF

d_gene: -
abundance: -
v_gene: TRBV10-3
j_gene: TRBJ1-2
CDR3nt: TGTGCCAGTCGGGGTGGACAGACCACCTTC
CDR3aa: CASRGGQTTF

d_gene: TRBD1
abundance: -
v_gene: TRBV29-1
j_gene: TRBJ1-2
CDR3nt: TGCAGCGTTCGACAGGGGAATGGCTACACCTTC
CDR3aa: CSVRQGNGYTF

d_gene: -
abundance: -
v_gene: TRBV18
j_gene: TRBJ1-2
CDR3nt: TGTGCCAGCTCGGGAGACAATTCAGCCCGTCGCTATGGCTACACCTTC
CDR3aa: CASSGDNSARRYGYTF

d_gene: -
abundance: -
v_gene: TRBV6-5
j_gene: TRBJ1-4
CDR3nt: TGTGCCAGCAGGGGTCGCGGTGAAAAACTGTTTTTT
CDR3aa: CASRGRGEKLFF

d_gene: -
abundance: -
v_gene: TRBV5-5
j_gene: TRBJ1-2
CDR3nt: TGTGCCAGCAGCCCGCGAGGGTTCTATGGCTACACCTTC
CDR3aa: CASSPRGFYGYTF

d_gene: TRBD2
abundance: -
v_gene: TRBV6-4
j_gene: TRBJ2-3
CDR3nt: TGTGCCAGCAGTCGGACTAGCGGGGCGCACACAGATACGCAGTATTTT
CDR3aa: CASSRTSGAHTDTQYF

d_gene: -
abundance: -
v_gene: TRBV23-1
j_gene: TRBJ1-2
CDR3nt: TGCGCCAGCAGTCAATGCCCTCTGGAGACGTATGGCTACACCTTC
CDR3aa: CASSQCPLETYGYTF

d_gene: TRBD1
abundance: -
v_gene: TRBV7-2
j_gene: TRBJ2-5
CDR3nt: TGTGCCAGCAGCGACCGTTCCGGGACAGGGGTGACCCAGTACTTC
CDR3aa: CASSDRSGTGVTQYF

d_gene: TRBD1
abundance: -
v_gene: TRBV28
j_gene: TRBJ1-2
CDR3nt: TGTGCCAGCAGTTTCCGGACCTCGGGACAGGGTTATGGCTACACCTTC
CDR3aa: CASSFRTSGQGYGYTF

d_gene: TRBD2
abundance: -
v_gene: TRBV5-1
j_gene: TRBJ2-2
CDR3nt: TGCGCCAGCAGCTTGGAACTTAGCGGGAGGACCGGGGAGCTGTTTTTT
CDR3aa: CASSLELSGRTGELFF

d_gene: -
abundance: -
v_gene: TRBV20-1
j_gene: TRBJ1-2
CDR3nt: TGCAGTGCTTGGGACATTCCCGGCTACACCTTC
CDR3aa: CSAWDIPGYTF

d_gene: -
abundance: -
v_gene: TRBV12-3/TRBV12-4
j_gene: TRBJ1-2
CDR3nt: TGTGCCAGCAAGGTCCCTAGCGACTATGGCTACACCTTC
CDR3aa: CASKVPSDYGYTF

d_gene: TRBD1
abundance: -
v_gene: TRBV3-1/TRBV3-2
j_gene: TRBJ2-7
CDR3nt: TGTGCCAGCAGCCTATCCGGGACAGCCGAGCAGTACTTC
CDR3aa: CASSLSGTAEQYF

d_gene: TRBD1
abundance: few
v_gene: TRBV28
j_gene: TRBJ1-5
CDR3nt: TGTGCCAGCAGTTTTGGGGGACAGGCGTATCAGCCCCAGCATTTT
CDR3aa: CASSFGGQAYQPQHF

d_gene: -
abundance: -
v_gene: TRBV10-3
j_gene: TRBJ1-1
CDR3nt: TGTGCCATCAGTGAGTGGGGGGGAAGGGAAGGAGCTTTCTTT
CDR3aa: CAISEWGGREGAFF

d_gene: TRBD1
abundance: once
v_gene: TRBV18
j_gene: TRBJ1-6
CDR3nt: TGTGCCAGCTCACCGACAGGGCTTAATTCACCCCTCCACTTT
CDR3aa: CASSPTGLNSPLHF

d_gene: TRBD1
abundance: -
v_gene: TRBV6-2/TRBV6-3
j_gene: TRBJ1-2
CDR3nt: TGTGCCAGCAGCTACTCCCGGGACAGGGGATCGTATGGCTACACCTTC
CDR3aa: CASSYSRDRGSYGYTF

d_gene: TRBD1
abundance: -
v_gene: TRBV7-3
j_gene: TRBJ2-3
CDR3nt: TGTGCCAGCAGCACACAGGGGGCAGGCACAGATACGCAGTATTTT
CDR3aa: CASSTQGAGTDTQYF

d_gene: -
abundance: -
v_gene: TRBV25-1
j_gene: TRBJ2-1
CDR3nt: TGTGCCAGCAGTGATCCCGGACAGAGGCCCTACAATGAGCAGTTCTTC
CDR3aa: CASSDPGQRPYNEQFF

d_gene: -
abundance: -
v_gene: TRBV25-1
j_gene: TRBJ2-1
CDR3nt: TGTGCCAGCAGTGGGGGGCCCGAAGGACTCAATGAGCAGTTCTTC
CDR3aa: CASSGGPEGLNEQFF

d_gene: -
abundance: -
v_gene: TRBV20-1
j_gene: TRBJ1-6
CDR3nt: TGCAGTGCTAGTGGGCAGGGTAAAAATTCACCCCTCCACTTT
CDR3aa: CSASGQGKNSPLHF

d_gene: -
abundance: -
v_gene: TRBV20-1
j_gene: TRBJ1-3
CDR3nt: TGCAGTGCTAGTCAGGGGTCTGGAAACACCATATATTTT
CDR3aa: CSASQGSGNTIYF